A selection of T cell receptor beta chains follows, all from one sample in a study of T-cell reconstitution after alpha-beta-depleted transplantation in children. TCRdb ran MiXCR on the PCR reads and lists one entry per CDR3 protein. The sample lists hundreds of thousands of distinct CDR3 sequences, approximately 15% occurring once. The material was PBMCs from the stem cell graft donor, obtained from the stem cell graft. These receptors came from a human donor who donated a stem cell graft to a child with acute myeloid leukemia. CDR3s include the opening cysteine and the closing phenylalanine or tryptophan. D genes are given only for firm matches. Clone size is stated in some rows and not others, as once, few, many or a class when expanded.

clone size	V gene	J gene	D gene	CDR3 DNA	CDR3 protein
many	TRBV6-2/TRBV6-3	TRBJ2-2	NA	TGTGCCACCCATGGGGTTACCTGGGAGCTGTTTTTT	CATHGVTWELFF
many	TRBV20-1	TRBJ2-5	NA	TGCAGTGCTAGAGATTCAGGCTCTCAAGAGACCCAGTACTTC	CSARDSGSQETQYF
NA	TRBV20-1	TRBJ2-1	NA	TGCAGTGCTAGAGACGGGGGGCGCTCCTACAATGAGCAGTTCTTC	CSARDGGRSYNEQFF
NA	TRBV20-1	TRBJ2-1	TRBD1	TGCAGTGCTAGAGCCAGGGGGCTGGTGAGCGATGAGCAGTTCTTC	CSARARGLVSDEQFF
few	TRBV7-9	TRBJ2-1	NA	TGTGCCAGCAGCTTAAACCGGGATGAGCAGTTCTTC	CASSLNRDEQFF
few	TRBV12-3/TRBV12-4	TRBJ2-7	NA	TGTGCCAGCAGAAGCTTAGGCCAGGGACCCTACGAGCAGTACTTC	CASRSLGQGPYEQYF
many	TRBV12-3/TRBV12-4	TRBJ2-7	TRBD2	TGTGCCAGCAGCCGGGGACTAGCGGGGCTCGGGGAGCAGTACTTC	CASSRGLAGLGEQYF
many	TRBV5-6	TRBJ2-2	NA	TGTGCCAGCAGCTTGTACGGGACCGGGGAGCTGTTTTTT	CASSLYGTGELFF
many	TRBV10-3	TRBJ2-7	NA	TGTGCCATCAGTGAGGGCAGAGGCTACGAGCAGTACTTC	CAISEGRGYEQYF
few	TRBV7-2	TRBJ2-2	TRBD2	TGTGCCAGCAGCTCAATTACTAGCGGGGGGGAGCTGTTTTTT	CASSSITSGGELFF
NA	TRBV24-1	TRBJ2-3	NA	TGTGCCACCAGTGATCCGATCAAAGCTTCAGATACGCAGTATTTT	CATSDPIKASDTQYF
many	TRBV20-1	TRBJ1-2	NA	TGCAGTGCTAGATCCGGACCGACTTATGGCTACACCTTC	CSARSGPTYGYTF
NA	TRBV20-1	TRBJ1-1	NA	TGCAGTGTCAGAGCGCGCGGTGACAGTGAAGCTTTCTTT	CSVRARGDSEAFF
few	TRBV5-1	TRBJ2-1	NA	TGCGCCAGCAGCTTCCGGGACGACTACAATGAGCAGTTCTTC	CASSFRDDYNEQFF
many	TRBV20-1	TRBJ1-6	TRBD1	TGCAGTGCTAGGAGGACAGGTGTGGCTATTAATTCACCCCTCCACTTT	CSARRTGVAINSPLHF
NA	TRBV12-3/TRBV12-4	TRBJ1-5	NA	TGTGCCATCGCGGCGGATAGCAATCAGCCCCAGCATTTT	CAIAADSNQPQHF
few	TRBV4-3	TRBJ2-7	NA	TGCGCCAGCAGCCAAACGGTCTCAGCCTCCTACGAGCAGTACTTC	CASSQTVSASYEQYF
few	TRBV7-2	TRBJ2-1	NA	TGTGCCAGCAGCTTAGCTCCGGCTAGAGAGCAGTTCTTC	CASSLAPAREQFF
NA	TRBV11-3	TRBJ2-7	TRBD1	TGTGCCAGCAGCCTATCCGGGACAGGGACTCACGAGCAGTACTTC	CASSLSGTGTHEQYF
many	TRBV6-1	TRBJ1-1	NA	TGTGCCAGCAGTGACTGGGACGGGGGCACTGAAGCTTTCTTT	CASSDWDGGTEAFF
many	TRBV20-1	TRBJ2-1	TRBD1	TGCAGTGCGGGACGACAGGGTAATGAGCAGTTCTTC	CSAGRQGNEQFF
NA	TRBV7-8	TRBJ2-3	NA	TGTGCCAGCAGCAAACCCACAGATACGCAGTATTTT	CASSKPTDTQYF
few	TRBV10-3	TRBJ1-1	NA	TGTGCCATCAGTGGTAAAATGAACACTGAAGCTTTCTTT	CAISGKMNTEAFF
many	TRBV27	TRBJ1-5	TRBD1	TGTGCCAGCACCTCGACAGGGGGCGATTATCCCCAGCATTTT	CASTSTGGDYPQHF
NA	TRBV7-2	TRBJ2-5	TRBD2	TGTGCCAGCAGCTTAGAGACTAGCGGGGGTAGGACCCAGTACTTC	CASSLETSGGRTQYF
NA	TRBV11-2	TRBJ2-6	NA	TGTGCCAGCAGCCGTCCCGGGACCTTTACCTCTGGGGCCAACGTCCTGACTTTC	CASSRPGTFTSGANVLTF
many	TRBV12-3/TRBV12-4	TRBJ1-2	NA	TGTGCCAGCAGTGGCTCTAGGGGCTACACCTTC	CASSGSRGYTF
NA	TRBV7-2	TRBJ1-3	NA	TGTGCCAGCAGCTTATACCGGGACACCTCTGGAAACACCATATATTTT	CASSLYRDTSGNTIYF
NA	TRBV12-3/TRBV12-4	TRBJ1-6	NA	TGTGCCAGCAGTACCCAGATAAACCGGGCCTATAATTCACCCCTCCACTTT	CASSTQINRAYNSPLHF
many	TRBV7-2	TRBJ2-1	NA	TGTGCCAGCAGCCCCGGAACTAGCAGATACAATGAGCAGTTCTTC	CASSPGTSRYNEQFF
few	TRBV4-3	TRBJ2-6	NA	TGCGCCAGCAGCCAAGACCTGTTTCTAGGGGGCTCTGGGGCCAACGTCCTGACTTTC	CASSQDLFLGGSGANVLTF
NA	TRBV15	TRBJ2-1	TRBD1	TGTGCCACCAGCAGGGAACCCGGGACAGGGACCCATGAGCAGTTCTTC	CATSREPGTGTHEQFF
NA	TRBV12-3/TRBV12-4	TRBJ2-5	NA	TGTGCCAGCAGTTCGAGGGGGTCACCACCCTACGGAGAGACCCAGTACTTC	CASSSRGSPPYGETQYF
many	TRBV29-1	TRBJ2-5	NA	TGCAGCGTTGGGTGGGATCCCCGAGGGACCCAGTACTTC	CSVGWDPRGTQYF
many	TRBV20-1	TRBJ2-3	NA	TGCAGTGCTAGGGGGTATACGCAGTATTTT	CSARGYTQYF
NA	TRBV10-3	TRBJ1-5	NA	TGTGCCATCAGTGAGGGATACAATCAGCCCCAGCATTTT	CAISEGYNQPQHF
NA	TRBV4-3	TRBJ2-3	NA	TGCGCCAGCAGCCAAGAAACAAAGCGGGGCACAGATACGCAGTATTTT	CASSQETKRGTDTQYF
many	TRBV7-2	TRBJ2-1	TRBD1	TGTGCCAGCGAAAACAGGGGTAAGGGCAATGAGCAGTTCTTC	CASENRGKGNEQFF
NA	TRBV28	TRBJ2-1	TRBD1	TGTGCCAGCAGGCTCGTTACACGGACAGGGAATGAGCAGTTCTTC	CASRLVTRTGNEQFF
NA	TRBV27	TRBJ1-5	NA	TGTGCCAGCAGGGCGGGACACGTCAATCAGCCCCAGCATTTT	CASRAGHVNQPQHF
many	TRBV20-1	TRBJ2-5	TRBD2	TGCAGTGCCCCCCGACTAGCGGGGGGGGACCAAGAGACCCAGTACTTC	CSAPRLAGGDQETQYF
NA	TRBV7-9	TRBJ2-7	TRBD1	TGTGCCAGCAGCTCCAACCCAGGGGGCGCGGATTACGAGCAGTACTTC	CASSSNPGGADYEQYF
NA	TRBV6-1	TRBJ2-2	TRBD2	TGTGCCAGCAGTCCAGGACTAGCGGGGGCCGCGAACACCGGGGAGCTGTTTTTT	CASSPGLAGAANTGELFF
many	TRBV7-9	TRBJ2-4	NA	TGTGCCAGCAGCCAGGACCCGTACATTCAGTACTTC	CASSQDPYIQYF
few	TRBV7-8	TRBJ1-5	TRBD1	TGTGCCAGCACCAGGGGGCAGGGGGCCCCTCAGCCCCAGCATTTT	CASTRGQGAPQPQHF
many	TRBV29-1	TRBJ1-1	TRBD1	TGCAGCGTCCGCCCGGACAGGGGCAGTGAAGCTTTCTTT	CSVRPDRGSEAFF
many	TRBV20-1	TRBJ1-4	TRBD1	TGCAGTGCTAGAGGGGACAGGGGATATGAAAAACTGTTTTTT	CSARGDRGYEKLFF
few	TRBV9	TRBJ2-5	TRBD2	TGTGCCAGCAGCTCCCGGACTAGCGGGGGTCAAGAGACCCAGTACTTC	CASSSRTSGGQETQYF
few	TRBV12-3/TRBV12-4	TRBJ2-5	TRBD1	TGTGCCAGCAGTCCATTACAGGGGGCGCATCTGAAAGAGACCCAGTACTTC	CASSPLQGAHLKETQYF
NA	TRBV11-2	TRBJ1-6	NA	TGTGCCAGCAGCCACGTGGAACATAATTCACCCCTCCACTTT	CASSHVEHNSPLHF
NA	TRBV29-1	TRBJ1-5	NA	TGCAGCGTTGGCCGGGACAGCAATCAGCCCCAGCATTTT	CSVGRDSNQPQHF
many	TRBV10-3	TRBJ2-5	NA	TGTGCCATCAGTGAGTCGTTAAGCCAAGAGACCCAGTACTTC	CAISESLSQETQYF
NA	TRBV7-2	TRBJ1-1	TRBD1	TGTGCCAGCAGCTTAGTCCACCCAGGGGGCAACACTGAAGCTTTCTTT	CASSLVHPGGNTEAFF